This T cell receptor beta chain was observed in a study of blood T cells in healthy people across ages. The CDR3 covers 16 residues. The V gene end was trimmed by 4 bases and the J gene end by 4 bases; junction bases not matched to a gene: 8. CDR1 is MGHRA, CDR2 YSYEKL, per germline. Sample-barcoded 5' priming and a J-beta primer mix drove a second PCR of roughly 6 to 12 cycles. TCRdb used MiXCR to reprocess the 5' RACE reads, holding one entry per CDR3 protein. The table shows about 1.4 million distinct CDR3 sequences, with approximately 59% occurring only once. This clonotype showed up just once. V is TRBV4-1 and J is TRBJ2-5; TRBD2 matches 11 bases. This TCR was sampled from a man in his late teens or twenties in good health. The source material was blood. The CDR3 bases are TGCGCCAGCAGCCTTGCATCCGGGACTAGCGGAGAGACCCAGTACTTC. Translation gives CASSLASGTSGETQYF.